This T cell receptor (beta chain) was observed in a study of shared clonotypes between healthy human individuals. About this clone: The antigen is undetermined.

Findings and limits, study-wide: What limited the represented genetic and exposure-history diversity was the small number of donors. An anticipated effect of sequencing depth on clonotype sharing among donors was recognized. Memory subsets generally showed smaller estimated richness than naive subsets did.

This table comes from immunoSEQ multiplex PCR, and its TCRdb copy is limited to in-frame clones, with some not included. This sample carries hundreds of thousands of clones, around 97% of them seen once, and the ten largest clones take around 0.058%. The germline V gene has CDR1 SGHAT and CDR2 FQNNGV. CDR3 length: 14 residues. V was trimmed by 3 bases and J by 8 bases, leaving 15 bases between them. The sequence derives from a woman aged 25 to 45 in good health. Sequencing was done on a sample of naive CD4+ T cells sorted from blood. Subset noted: CD45RA+ positively selected. The V gene is TRBV11-2, the J gene TRBJ2-3; D may be TRBD1 (5 bases). CDR3 DNA: TGTGCCAGCAGCTTCATCAGGGCCGGTGGTACGCAGTATTTT. The encoded protein is CASSFIRAGGTQYF. Drawing the rest from reference TRBV11-2 and TRBJ2-3, the complete variable domain is EAGVAQSPRYKIIEKRQSVAFWCNPISGHATLYWYQQILGQGPKLLIQFQNNGVVDDSQLPKDRFSAERLKGVDSTLKIQPAKLEDSAVYLCASSFIRAGGTQYFGPGTRLTVL.